This T cell receptor (beta chain) was retrieved from a study of a mutant IDH1 vaccine in newly diagnosed glioma. Turning to the study itself: Patients arrived already treated with radiotherapy, temozolomide, or both, most having had both.

Method: immunoSEQ multiplex PCR; TCRdb's copy keeps in-frame clones and lacks some. The sample lists 30,000 to 40,000 clones; 60% to 85% were seen once. This clone has only one observation. Documented time point: baseline, week 1 (first vaccination visit). Documented treatment: pre-vaccination baseline after standard-of-care therapy. Germline-derived CDR1 and CDR2 are SGHRS and YFSETQ. V lost 4 bases to trimming and J lost 7 bases; unmatched junction nucleotides: 7. This CDR3 is 16 amino acids long. The clonotype was recovered from a man aged 50-59 years with glioma. Some clones in this sample may be carry-over from other donors' samples. Sequences were derived from peripheral blood mononuclear cells (PBMCs), sampled from a glioma patient treated with radiotherapy, temozolomide or both. V and J are TRBV5-1 and TRBJ2-4, with 14 bases identical to TRBD2. CDR3 sequence: CASSQGTSGSLNIQYF. The CDR3 DNA follows: TGCGCCAGCAGCCAAGGGACTAGCGGGAGTTTGAACATTCAGTACTTC.